These 3 T cell receptor beta chains were sequenced from one sample in a study of TIL therapy for anti-PD-1-resistant metastatic lung cancer. Time point denoted: pre-treatment sample, taken before nivolumab and TIL therapy. Pleural nodules or supraclavicular lymph nodes made up most of the excised metastases sampled. The immunoSEQ assay was v3. The repertoire was sequenced with immunoSEQ multiplex PCR; TCRdb's copy has only in-frame clones and lacks some. The sample gives more than 5,500 clones, roughly two thirds of which show up once; roughly 8.2% is in the top ten. Sample: tumor tissue, taken at baseline. Receptor source: a person between 25 and 79 years old with non-small cell lung cancer.

To note about this clone: At the DNA level, this CDR3 is encoded by other sequences in the same sample as well. The rearrangement joins TRBV11-2 to TRBJ1-1; D is undetermined. The CDR3 sequence is 13 residues long. The germline CDR1 and CDR2 sequences are SGHAT and FQNNGV. V dropped 1 base and J dropped 1 base, with 4 bases sitting between them. CDR3 nucleotides: TGTGCCAGCAGCTTAGGCAGGAACACTGAAGCTTTCTTT. Its protein product is CASSLGRNTEAFF.

The chain links TRBV18 to TRBJ1-5, with a tentative D call TRBD1 (6 bases). The CDR3 has 14 residues. The V and J ends lost 6 bases and 5 bases respectively, with 14 bases between them. The germline V gene has CDR1 KGHSH and CDR2 LQKENI. Written as DNA, the CDR3 is TGTGCCAGCTCGCCGGCGGGGGGCGATCAGCCCCAGCATTTT. It encodes CASSPAGGDQPQHF.

The V call is TRBV6-6, the J call TRBJ2-3; D possibly corresponds to TRBD2 (7 bases). V shed 2 bases and J shed 6 bases, with 18 bases lying between them. Germline loops: CDR1 MNHNY, CDR2 SVGAGI (reference sequence). This CDR3 has 16 residues. The CDR3 reads CASSYAEEGGVDTQYF. The CDR3 DNA reads as TGTGCCAGCAGTTACGCGGAGGAGGGGGGGGTGGATACGCAGTATTTT.